This TCR beta chain was identified during a study of shared clonotypes between healthy human individuals (dated by TCRdb to 2020 to 2021). Broadly, across the study: The cohort comprised two women and a few men aged 18 to 49 years. Leukapheresis yielded between about 0.8 and 8.9 billion PBMCs per donor. Per donor, three plates each were used for CD4 naive and CD4 memory, two for CD8 naive, and one for CD8 memory. To increase sequencing depth and limit assay-specific biases, different laboratories used diverse techniques to prepare libraries and sequence TCR repertoires. Blood TCR repertoires of about 5 healthy adults were deeply sequenced to estimate repertoire size and the extent of clonotype sharing between individuals.

For the CD8 naive samples, CD45RO-negative cells were positively selected for CCR7, yielding a CD45RA+CCR7+ population from which TemRA cells were excluded. Donors were healthy HIV-negative adults with no recently reported acute infections or vaccinations. Every donor was a Caucasian adult living in Nashville, Tennessee, USA. After blood collection by leukapheresis, PBMCs were isolated using Ficoll-Histopaque density gradient centrifugation and then cryopreserved in the vapor phase of liquid nitrogen. Analytical flow cytometry was used to check the purity and quantity of every magnetically sorted T cell population. From each sorted fraction, genomic DNA was isolated and quantified by UV absorbance on a Nanodrop 2000c. Overall results and qualifications from the work: Estimated clonotype richness was generally larger for naive than for memory subsets. Pairwise subsampling led to the expectation that sequencing depth would affect the degree of clonotype sharing among donors. Rarefaction of sorted-subset datasets indicated incomplete sequencing despite the large sequencing depth. Higher generation probabilities were observed for clonotypes shared by all four sorted-subset donors than for non-shared clonotypes. Sampling was limited to blood, and TCR repertoires in tissue likely differ from TCR repertoires in blood. About 5% of naive CD4, roughly 3.5% of naive CD8, approximately 2% of memory CD4, and 0.35% to 0.4% of memory CD8 clonotypes were shared across a few donors. The small number of donors limited the genetic and exposure-history diversity represented.

About this clone itself: No cognate antigen has been identified for it. Base qualities are not recorded, but no much larger clone differs from it by a single base.

Using the deep immunoSEQ assay, TCR CDR3 regions were amplified from genomic DNA by multiplex PCR. Genomic DNA extracted from each cell subset was distributed evenly over all wells of several immunoSEQ 96-well plates, and each plate served as one replicate. Each replicate PCR for sorted subsets received about 0.2 ug genomic DNA, equal to about 30,000 T cell genomes. The purified libraries were quantified using a Qubit 3.0 fluorometer, sized with a Bioanalyzer 2100, and then quantified again using the KAPA Library Quantification kit. Every immunoSEQ 96-well plate was sequenced on a dedicated single-read 150-cycle Illumina NextSeq 550 flow cell. Turning to the authors' computational methods: Because only junctional sequences without quality scores were contained in the immunoSEQ output, filtering matching that applied to full-length reads could not be performed. To assign V/J genes and CDR3, sequences were annotated using PyIR, a Python wrapper for IgBLAST v1.9, with IMGT germline references. Reads were filtered out if the reads had weak V/J assignments (E-value above 1e-6), no CDR3, stop codons, out-of-frame junctions, or ambiguous translated residues. V3J clonotypes were defined as sequences sharing an identical inferred V gene, J gene, and CDR3 amino acid sequence. Percentage overlap between repertoires was calculated by dividing the number of shared unique clonotypes by the size of the smaller repertoire. Three approaches were used to assess repertoire richness: RTK rarefaction, the Chao1 estimator, and Recon v2.1 estimates of unobserved clonotypes. Generation probabilities were computed with OLGA for all TCRbeta clonotypes obtained by the gDNA method from several donors. The table was pulled from immuneACCESS by TCRdb, which kept in-frame rearrangements only. Such tables lose some clones; where checked, under half of the loss comes from unresolved V genes, and the rest has no known cause. D and trimming were read from the DNA, whereas the V and J calls and clone size are those reported in that table. The sample table shows over 2,000,000 clones, and just under 95% are seen once. Less than 2% of the sample rests with the top ten.

V is cut back by 3 bases and J by 4 bases, with 5 bases in the junction unmatched. In the germline V gene, CDR1 corresponds to SGDLS and CDR2 to YYNGEE. Including cysteine and phenylalanine, the CDR3 has 15 amino acids. Only the CDR3 DNA stays, 45 bases, in frame from base 1. The sequenced sample was naive CD8+ T cells from PBMCs. This specimen's cell subset or site label, per the study, means: CD45RA+CCR7+. The clonotype comes from a man between 18 and 35 years old in good health. Some clones in this sample may be carry-over from other donors' samples. Recombination linked TRBV9 to TRBJ2-5; TRBD1 aligns with 11 central bases. The encoded CDR3 is CASSERTGGRETQYF. The DNA reads TGTGCCAGCAGCGAGCGGACAGGGGGCAGAGAGACCCAGTACTTC.